Listed below are T cell receptor beta chains from one sample, sequenced in a study of T cell repertoires in cytomegalovirus infection. The antigens of these receptors remain unknown. TCRdb analysed the reads with MiXCR anew, one entry per CDR3 protein. The table records about a million distinct CDR3 sequences, around 31% of them present only once. The sequencing used cultured CD8+ T cells from PBMCs, collected from culture after CMV antigen stimulation. Receptors were obtained from a human donor in good health (CMV status not recorded). Some clones in this sample may be carry-over from other donors' samples. CDR3s include the opening cysteine and the closing phenylalanine or tryptophan. Each record gives: V gene, J gene, clone size, D gene, CDR3 DNA, CDR3 protein. D genes are given only for firm matches. The size field is filled for only some rows; it gives once, few, many or a size class.

TRBV5-8	TRBJ2-1	few	NA	TGTGCCAGCAGCTTGCCCCTGTGGAGGGACCCCGACAATGAGCAGTTCTTC	CASSLPLWRDPDNEQFF
TRBV19	TRBJ1-3	few	NA	TGTGCCAGTAGTGAAACGAAGGGGGGGCCAACTGGAAACACCATATATTTT	CASSETKGGPTGNTIYF
TRBV7-9	TRBJ1-5	many	NA	TGTGCCAGCAGCTTAGAGGGGGAGGGGGTTCAGCCCCAGCATTTT	CASSLEGEGVQPQHF
TRBV7-7	TRBJ2-7	NA	NA	TGTGCTAGCAGCTTAATGGTTGACAGACCGAGCTCCTACGAGCAGTACTTC	CASSLMVDRPSSYEQYF
TRBV20-1	TRBJ2-1	NA	NA	TGCAGTGCCGACACCTCTGGCGCGGGGTACTACAATGAGCAGTTCTTC	CSADTSGAGYYNEQFF
TRBV27	TRBJ2-3	NA	NA	TGTGCCAGCAGCTCTAACATAGATACGCAGTATTTT	CASSSNIDTQYF
TRBV7-9	TRBJ1-2	few	NA	TGTGCCAGCAGCTTCGGTACAGGGACTGGATATGGCTACACCTTC	CASSFGTGTGYGYTF
TRBV7-6	TRBJ2-1	many	NA	TGTGCCAGCAGCTTATTGGATGCGCCCTACAATGAGCAGTTCTTC	CASSLLDAPYNEQFF
TRBV19	TRBJ1-1	NA	NA	TGTGCCAGTAGTATAGCTTCGGGGAACACTGAAGCTTTCTTT	CASSIASGNTEAFF
TRBV27	TRBJ2-1	few	TRBD2	TGTGCCAGCAGTTTAAGCGGGGTAAAATATGAGCAGTTCTTC	CASSLSGVKYEQFF
TRBV7-8	TRBJ2-1	many	NA	TGTGCCAGCAGCCATGGAAGAGGGGGGGGGCCGCTCAATGAGCAGTTCTTC	CASSHGRGGGPLNEQFF
TRBV12-3/TRBV12-4	TRBJ1-4	NA	TRBD1	TGTGCCAGCAGTTTAACGTTGACAGGGTTTGAAAAACTGTTTTTT	CASSLTLTGFEKLFF
TRBV27	TRBJ2-2	NA	TRBD1	TGTGCCAGCAGTTTAGCCAGGGGGCTATCAATGGGGGAGCTGTTTTTT	CASSLARGLSMGELFF
TRBV27	TRBJ2-1	few	NA	TGTGCCAGCAGTTTAGCCCCCGGGGCCTACTCCTACAATGAGCAGTTCTTC	CASSLAPGAYSYNEQFF
TRBV9	TRBJ2-3	NA	NA	TGTGCCAGCAGCGTGAGCGCGGGGACCACAGATACGCAGTATTTT	CASSVSAGTTDTQYF
TRBV7-6	TRBJ2-7	NA	NA	TGTGCCAGCAGCTCCCTTGTTGGAGGGGGCTCCCCCTACGAGCAGTACTTC	CASSSLVGGGSPYEQYF
TRBV7-6	TRBJ1-2	NA	TRBD1	TGTGCCAGCAGCCTGCCGATAGGGGGCAAGAACTATGGCTACACCTTC	CASSLPIGGKNYGYTF
TRBV12-3/TRBV12-4	TRBJ2-4	few	NA	TGTGCCAGCAGTTTAGACCCCCCAGGTGGAAACCCTCCTCTAGCCAAAAACATTCAGTACTTC	CASSLDPPGGNPPLAKNIQYF
TRBV9	TRBJ2-5	NA	NA	TGTGCCAGCAGCGGTAGTAGGGGGGGGGACGGAGAACAAGAGACCCAGTACTTC	CASSGSRGGDGEQETQYF
TRBV13	TRBJ1-1	NA	NA	TGTGCCAGCAGCCAACCTTCACAGAACACTGAAGCTTTCTTT	CASSQPSQNTEAFF
TRBV4-3	TRBJ1-5	NA	TRBD1	TGCGCCAGCAGCCAATCCTACAGGGGAGGGCAGCCCCAGCATTTT	CASSQSYRGGQPQHF
TRBV27	TRBJ2-2	NA	TRBD1	TGTGCCAGCAGTTCGGGACAGGGAAAAACCGGGGAGCTGTTTTTT	CASSSGQGKTGELFF
TRBV4-3	TRBJ2-2	NA	TRBD2	TGCGCCAGCAGCCAAGAGGGTACTAGCGTGTGGGCCGGGGAGCTGTTTTTT	CASSQEGTSVWAGELFF
TRBV14	TRBJ2-7	NA	NA	TGTGCCAGCGGGAGGACCTACGAGCAGTACTTC	CASGRTYEQYF
TRBV6-1	TRBJ1-1	few	NA	TGTGCCAGCAGTTACGTACAGAACGCTGAAGCTTTCTTT	CASSYVQNAEAFF
TRBV6-6	TRBJ2-5	NA	NA	TGTGCCAGCACCCCCGGCTGGGAGGACGAGACCCAGTACTTC	CASTPGWEDETQYF
TRBV7-9	TRBJ2-3	NA	NA	TGTGCCAGCAGCTCTTCGCCCAGGCCGACTAGCACAGATACGCAGTATTTT	CASSSSPRPTSTDTQYF
TRBV28	TRBJ1-1	many	TRBD1	TGTGCCAGCAGTTTAAAGGGACAGGGGGCTTGGAACACTGAAGCTTTCTTT	CASSLKGQGAWNTEAFF
TRBV6-1	TRBJ2-3	NA	TRBD1	TGTGCCAGCAGTCCACAGGGGGCCCTTTTAGATACGCAGTATTTT	CASSPQGALLDTQYF
TRBV15	TRBJ2-1	few	TRBD1	TGTGCCACCAGCAGCAGGGGACAGGGCGTGGGTTTCACCTACAATGAGCAGTTCTTC	CATSSRGQGVGFTYNEQFF
TRBV10-3	TRBJ2-6	NA	NA	TGTGCCATCAGTGATCGGGGAGACTCTGGGGCCAACGTCCTGACTTTC	CAISDRGDSGANVLTF
TRBV6-1	TRBJ1-3	few	TRBD1	TGTGCCAGCAGTGAAATGGGACAGAGCTCTGGAAACACCATATATTTT	CASSEMGQSSGNTIYF
TRBV20-1	TRBJ2-7	few	TRBD1	TGCAGTGCTAGGATCGGCGGGGACAGGAGCACCTACGAGCAGTACTTC	CSARIGGDRSTYEQYF